This TCR beta chain stems from a study of human T cells and chemical hapten exposure. The CDR3 runs to 15 residues. Germline-derived CDR1 and CDR2 are SGHVS and FNYEAQ. V shed 4 bases, J shed 4 bases, and the junction held 6 bases outside the gene matches. TCRdb re-called the RACE reads through MiXCR, storing one row per CDR3 protein. The sample consists of roughly 200,000 distinct CDR3 sequences, 20% to 25% of them appearing once. On this clonotype: No antigen is known for it.

Time point given: patch test 1, 2 weeks after DPC sensitization. Regarding treatment: therapeutic diphenylcyclopropenone sensitization with weekly scalp DPC. Total RNA was extracted from unfractionated whole blood. General study points: Relative to controls, expanded TCRs formed significantly more large CDR3 similarity clusters.

The rearrangement links TRBV7-6 to TRBJ2-5; 10 bases match TRBD1. Source: whole blood, taken in connection with sensitization to the hapten diphenylcyclopropenone (DPC). The origin of this receptor is a woman aged 50 to 65 with alopecia areata. Some clones in this sample may be carry-over from other donors' samples. CDR3 sequence reads: CASSYPGTGAETQYF. CDR3 DNA: TGTGCCAGCAGCTACCCCGGGACAGGGGCAGAGACCCAGTACTTC.